Presented here are 20 T cell receptor beta chains from one specimen sequenced in a study of blood T cell repertoires in COVID-19. Sequencing used immunoSEQ multiplex PCR; TCRdb keeps in-frame clones, though not all of them. The table lists approximately 360,000 clones, roughly 90% of them singletons. The sequenced sample was peripheral blood. Every receptor here comes from a middle-aged man with acute or convalescent COVID-19.

This chain uses TRBV9 with TRBJ1-2, with 7 bases that match TRBD1. Germline V lookup: CDR1 SGDLS, CDR2 YYNGEE. V dropped 5 bases and J dropped 3; count of bases not matched to a gene: 10. CDR3 length: 15 residues. CDR3 bases: TGTGCCAGCAGTGCCCGCAGGGGGAACTACTATGGCTACACCTTC. Encoded protein: CASSARRGNYYGYTF.

V is TRBV5-1 and J is TRBJ2-5, with TRBD1 matching over 11 bases. The germline V gene has CDR1 SGHRS and CDR2 YFSETQ. V shed 4 bases and J 4 bases; nucleotides not matched to a gene: 3. CDR3 length: 14 residues. The CDR3 DNA sequence: TGCGCCAGCAGCAGGACAGGGGGCGGAGAGACCCAGTACTTC. Protein product: CASSRTGGGETQYF.

This clone has more than one count but fewer than ten. The chain employs TRBV5-1 and TRBJ1-1; 8 nucleotides agree with TRBD1. The germline CDR1 and CDR2 sequences are SGHRS and YFSETQ. The CDR3 loop spans 15 amino acids. After removal of 0 bases from V and 1 base from J, the junction contained 2 bases not matched to a gene. CDR3 region: CASSLEGTGNTEAFF. As DNA, the CDR3 is TGCGCCAGCAGCTTGGAGGGGACAGGGAACACTGAAGCTTTCTTT.

V is TRBV6-5 and J is TRBJ2-7; a weak D match, TRBD1 (6 bases). The CDR3 is made up of 13 amino acids. Deletions cut 3 bases from V and 2 bases from J, with 8 bases between. Germline V gives CDR1 MNHEY, CDR2 SVGAGI. The CDR3 DNA sequence: TGTGCCAGCAGTTATCAGGGGACCTACGAGCAGTACTTC. Residues: CASSYQGTYEQYF.

This sequence joins TRBV7-3 and TRBJ2-5; maybe TRBD1 (6 bases). This CDR3 spans 13 amino acids. Germline V CDR1 and CDR2: SGHTA, FQGTGA. The V end lost 5 bases, the J end lost 4 bases, and 11 bases lay between the germline ends. The CDR3 is CASSQGRGETQYF. Written as DNA, the CDR3 is TGTGCCAGCAGCCAGGGGCGCGGAGAGACCCAGTACTTC.

The table lists this clone with a few counts. The chain joins TRBV2 to TRBJ1-1; tentative D call: TRBD1 (5 bases). Trimming shortened V by 7 bases and J by 1 base, and 16 bases separated the two germline ends. Germline CDR1 reads SNHLY; CDR2 reads FYNNEI. The CDR3 consists of 15 residues. The CDR3 DNA reads as TGTGCCAGCACCCCCTTGGGGACTACGAACACTGAAGCTTTCTTT. Translating gives CASTPLGTTNTEAFF.

This clone was detected only a few times. The rearrangement uses TRBV9 and TRBJ2-7; 7 nucleotides align to TRBD2. Germline loops: CDR1 SGDLS, CDR2 YYNGEE. The CDR3 contains 14 residues. J gave up 3 bases and V 1 base, and 4 bases lay outside the gene matches. CDR3: CASSVSGGIYEQYF. CDR3 bases: TGTGCCAGCAGCGTATCGGGGGGTATCTACGAGCAGTACTTC.

The V gene is TRBV27, the J gene TRBJ1-5, with TRBD1 matching 7 bases. Looked up from germline, CDR1 is MNHEY and CDR2 is SMNVEV (reference sequence). The junction had 4 bases not matched to a gene; V was cut back by 1 base and J by 4 bases. The CDR3 extends over 15 amino acids. This chain's CDR3 is CASSLWTGENQPQHF. CDR3 nucleotides: TGTGCCAGCAGTTTATGGACAGGCGAGAATCAGCCCCAGCATTTT.

The V and J genes are TRBV6-4 and TRBJ1-2; D ambiguous. There are 13 residues in the CDR3. Trimming removed 6 bases at V and 8 bases at J, with 16 bases between. Germline-derived CDR1 and CDR2 are MRHNA and SNTAGT. The CDR3 protein is CASRREATGGYTF. The CDR3 region has the DNA TGTGCCAGCAGGAGGGAGGCTACCGGAGGCTACACCTTC.

V is TRBV10-1 and J is TRBJ1-5; a possible D gene is TRBD1 (5 bases). The V end was cut by 11 bases, the J end by 0 bases, with 20 bases between. This CDR3 has 16 amino acids. Germline lookup yields CDR1 WNHNN and CDR2 SYGVQD (reference sequence). The chain's CDR3 is CAGGDTTAYSNQPQHF. The CDR3 coding sequence is TGCGCCGGGGGGGATACAACGGCCTATAGCAATCAGCCCCAGCATTTT.

The chain recombines TRBV28 with TRBJ2-6; 8 bases match TRBD2. Germline lookup yields CDR1 MDHEN and CDR2 SYDVKM. With 5 bases clipped from V and 3 bases from J, the junction kept 6 bases outside the gene matches. This CDR3 is built from 16 residues. The CDR3 coding sequence is TGTGCCAGCAGTCCTCGGGAGGGCGGTGGGGCCAACGTCCTGACTTTC. Residues: CASSPREGGGANVLTF.

This clone was seen only a few times. This sequence joins TRBV28 and TRBJ1-1, with TRBD1 as a possible D gene (5 bases). CDR3 length: 15 residues. Germline lookup yields CDR1 MDHEN and CDR2 SYDVKM. V dropped 0 bases and J dropped 1 base, with 9 bases sitting between them. The CDR3 region is CASSLWAGPNTEAFF. The DNA of the CDR3 is TGTGCCAGCAGTTTATGGGCAGGGCCGAACACTGAAGCTTTCTTT. Using reference TRBV28 and TRBJ1-1 for the parts outside the CDR3, the full variable domain is DVKVTQSSRYLVKRTGEKVFLECVQDMDHENMFWYRQDPGLGLRLIYFSYDVKMKEKGDIPEGYSVSREKKERFSLILESASTNQTSMYLCASSLWAGPNTEAFFGQGTRLTVV.

V and J are TRBV5-6 and TRBJ1-1; no clear D. CDR1 is SGHDT, CDR2 YYEEEE, per germline. Trimming stripped 0 bases from V and 1 base from J, with 13 bases between. The CDR3 is 16 amino acids. The CDR3: CASSLVDGHPNTEAFF. The CDR3 DNA follows: TGTGCCAGCAGCTTGGTGGATGGGCACCCGAACACTGAAGCTTTCTTT.

V usage is TRBV20-1 and J usage is TRBJ2-7; 7 bases are shared with TRBD2. Trimming cost V 3 bases and J 3 bases; bases outside gene matches: 11. The germline V gene encodes CDR1 DFQATT and CDR2 SNEGSKA (reference sequence). The CDR3 length is 15 residues. The CDR3 bases are TGCAGTGCTAGTTTTGCCGGGAGGCTCAACTACGAGCAGTACTTC. This translates into CSASFAGRLNYEQYF.

J is TRBJ1-4 and V is TRBV11-2; D is possibly TRBD1 (5 bases). This CDR3 has 14 amino acids. From germline, CDR1 is SGHAT and CDR2 FQNNGV. The ends were cut back, 6 bases at V and 4 bases at J, with 12 bases in the middle. The CDR3 bases are TGTGCCAGCAGTTGGGACGGGAGTAATGAAAAACTGTTTTTT. Translating it yields CASSWDGSNEKLFF.

This clone has just a few counts. The chain's CDR3 is CASSSKRGFNEQFF. In DNA, the CDR3 is TGTGCCAGCAGCTCGAAGCGGGGGTTCAATGAGCAGTTCTTC. This chain uses TRBV7-3 with TRBJ2-1; TRBD2 matches at 8 bases. Per the germline V gene, CDR1 is SGHTA and CDR2 is FQGTGA. V was pared by 4 bases and J by 6 bases, with 5 bases of the junction left unmatched. CDR3 size: 14 residues.

This clone has a handful of counts. The genes are TRBV5-4 and TRBJ2-2; 9 nucleotides agree with TRBD2. Looked up from germline, CDR1 is SGHNT and CDR2 is YYREEE (reference sequence). The CDR3 has 16 amino acids. J lost 3 bases, V lost 6 bases, and 9 bases had no gene match. CDR3 sequence reads: CASTPRASGDTGELFF. The CDR3 bases are TGTGCCAGCACCCCCAGGGCTAGCGGGGACACCGGGGAGCTGTTTTTT.

CDR3 in DNA: TGTGCCAGCACTCTGGGACAGGTGAACTATGGCTACACCTTC. Its protein product is CASTLGQVNYGYTF. The chain links TRBV7-2 to TRBJ1-2; 8 positions match TRBD1. The CDR3 runs 14 residues. V was pared by 7 bases and J by 2 bases, with 6 bases of the junction left unmatched. Germline V gene data show CDR1 as SGHTA and CDR2 as FQGNSA.

This clone was observed once. V is TRBV30 and J is TRBJ2-5, with D maybe TRBD2 (5 bases). Per germline, CDR1 GTSNPN and CDR2 SVGIG (reference sequence). Trimming pared 2 bases from V and 1 base from J, leaving 14 bases between. The CDR3 has 15 residues. The CDR3 reads CAWSNFEGVQETQYF. The CDR3 DNA reads TGTGCCTGGAGTAATTTCGAGGGCGTCCAAGAGACCCAGTACTTC.

The chain is built from TRBV10-3 and TRBJ1-5; D ambiguous. This CDR3 spans 16 amino acids. V lost 2 bases, J lost 1 base, and 12 bases lay in between. Germline V gene sequence: CDR1 ENHRY, CDR2 SYGVKD. The CDR3 spells CAISEEGTGSNQPQHF. In nucleotides, the CDR3 is TGTGCCATCAGTGAGGAGGGAACGGGGAGCAATCAGCCCCAGCATTTT.